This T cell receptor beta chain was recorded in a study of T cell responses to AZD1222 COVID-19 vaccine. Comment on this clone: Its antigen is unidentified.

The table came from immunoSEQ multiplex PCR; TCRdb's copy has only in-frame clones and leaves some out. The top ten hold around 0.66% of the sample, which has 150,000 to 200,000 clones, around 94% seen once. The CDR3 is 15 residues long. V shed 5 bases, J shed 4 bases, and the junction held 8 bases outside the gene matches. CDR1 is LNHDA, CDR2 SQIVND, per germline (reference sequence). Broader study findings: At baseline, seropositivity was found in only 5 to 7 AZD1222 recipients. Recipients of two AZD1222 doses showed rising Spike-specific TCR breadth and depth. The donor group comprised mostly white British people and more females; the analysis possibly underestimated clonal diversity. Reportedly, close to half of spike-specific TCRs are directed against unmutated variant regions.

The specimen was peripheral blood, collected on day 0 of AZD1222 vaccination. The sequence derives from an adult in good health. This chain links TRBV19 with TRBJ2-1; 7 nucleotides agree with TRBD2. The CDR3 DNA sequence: TGTGCCAGTAGTCCATCTAGCGGCCTATACAATGAGCAGTTCTTC. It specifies CASSPSSGLYNEQFF.